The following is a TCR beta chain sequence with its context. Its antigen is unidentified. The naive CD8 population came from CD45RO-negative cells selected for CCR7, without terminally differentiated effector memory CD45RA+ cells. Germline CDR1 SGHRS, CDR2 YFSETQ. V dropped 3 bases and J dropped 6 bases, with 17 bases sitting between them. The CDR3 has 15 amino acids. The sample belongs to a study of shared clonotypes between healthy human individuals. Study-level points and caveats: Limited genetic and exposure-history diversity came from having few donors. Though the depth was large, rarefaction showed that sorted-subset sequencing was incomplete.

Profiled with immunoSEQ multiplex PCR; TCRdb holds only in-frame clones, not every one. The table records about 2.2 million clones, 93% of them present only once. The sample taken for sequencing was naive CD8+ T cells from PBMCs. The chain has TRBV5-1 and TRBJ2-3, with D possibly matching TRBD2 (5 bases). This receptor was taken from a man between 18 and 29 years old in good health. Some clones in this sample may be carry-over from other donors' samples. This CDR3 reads CASSSDDHRGDTQYF. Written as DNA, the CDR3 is TGCGCCAGCAGCTCGGACGACCATCGAGGGGATACGCAGTATTTT.